These T cell receptor beta chains were read from a single sample in a study of T cell responses to AZD1222 COVID-19 vaccine. Libraries were prepared by immunoSEQ multiplex PCR; TCRdb keeps only in-frame clonotypes and omits some of them. The sample contains 120,000 to 150,000 clones, about nine tenths of which appear only once. This specimen was peripheral blood, taken on day 0 of AZD1222 vaccination. All receptors come from an adult in good health. The CDR3 runs from the conserved cysteine through the conserved F or W. The D gene is left open where the match is weak. Some rows have no size entry. The others give once, few or many, or a class for an expanded clone.

j_gene | abundance | v_gene | d_gene | CDR3aa | CDR3nt
TRBJ2-3 | - | TRBV7-6 | TRBD2 | CASSLSSAGGPSNTQYF | TGTGCCAGCAGCTTATCCTCTGCGGGGGGACCATCGAATACGCAGTATTTT
TRBJ2-2 | - | TRBV11-3 | TRBD2 | CASSLGVRGSANTGELFF | TGTGCCAGCAGCTTAGGGGTCCGCGGGAGTGCCAACACCGGGGAGCTGTTTTTT
TRBJ1-1 | - | TRBV5-1 | - | CASRARALSTEAFF | TGCGCCAGCAGGGCCAGGGCACTTTCTACTGAAGCTTTCTTT
TRBJ2-3 | - | TRBV19 | - | CASSIDLEAVSTDTQYF | TGTGCCAGTAGTATAGATCTTGAGGCGGTGAGCACAGATACGCAGTATTTT
TRBJ2-1 | - | TRBV11-2 | - | CASSLDRHNEQFF | TGTGCCAGCAGCTTAGATCGCCACAATGAGCAGTTCTTC
TRBJ1-5 | - | TRBV20-1 | - | CSATTEGPQHF | TGCAGTGCCACTACTGAGGGGCCCCAGCATTTT
TRBJ1-1 | - | TRBV18 | TRBD1 | CASSLRQGQNTEAFF | TGTGCCAGCTCACTTCGACAGGGACAGAACACTGAAGCTTTCTTT
TRBJ2-3 | - | TRBV6-4 | TRBD2 | CASQAGGLNTDTQYF | TGTGCCAGCCAAGCGGGGGGACTCAACACAGATACGCAGTATTTT
TRBJ2-7 | - | TRBV10-3 | TRBD1 | CAIRRTDRGEQYF | TGTGCCATCAGGAGAACTGACAGGGGCGAGCAGTACTTC
TRBJ1-5 | - | TRBV9 | - | CASSAGLGTINQPQHF | TGTGCCAGCAGTGCAGGGTTGGGGACAATCAATCAGCCCCAGCATTTT
TRBJ2-6 | once | TRBV19 | TRBD2 | CASSIDLGGAGANVLTF | TGTGCCAGTAGTATAGATCTGGGAGGGGCTGGGGCCAACGTCCTGACTTTC
TRBJ1-3 | few | TRBV6-5 | TRBD1 | CASSSTGGTRNTIYF | TGTGCCAGCAGTTCGACAGGGGGAACTCGAAACACCATATATTTT
TRBJ2-3 | - | TRBV7-2 | - | CASSRWGGTDTQYF | TGTGCCAGCAGCCGGTGGGGGGGCACAGATACGCAGTATTTT
TRBJ1-6 | - | TRBV14 | TRBD1 | CASSRQGIHNSPLHF | TGTGCCAGCAGCAGACAGGGAATCCATAATTCACCCCTCCACTTT
TRBJ1-6 | few | TRBV7-2 | - | CASSFSEPLHF | TGTGCCAGCAGCTTCTCCGAACCCCTCCACTTT
TRBJ2-7 | - | TRBV14 | - | CASSHPSADYEQYF | TGTGCCAGCAGCCATCCGTCGGCTGACTACGAGCAGTACTTC
TRBJ1-2 | - | TRBV6-2/TRBV6-3 | - | CASSYSRASGGYTF | TGTGCCAGCAGTTACTCAAGGGCATCCGGTGGCTACACCTTC
TRBJ2-4 | - | TRBV11-3 | TRBD2 | CASSLDGQGGKYIQYF | TGTGCCAGCAGCTTAGATGGTCAGGGAGGGAAATACATTCAGTACTTC
TRBJ1-2 | medium-sized | TRBV5-1 | - | CASSLTLNYGYTF | TGCGCCAGCAGCTTGACTCTGAACTATGGCTACACCTTC
TRBJ2-6 | - | TRBV4-2 | TRBD1 | CASSQDDRDPGANVLTF | TGTGCCAGCAGCCAAGACGACAGGGATCCTGGGGCCAACGTCCTGACTTTC
TRBJ2-5 | - | TRBV18 | - | CASSHGALETQYF | TGTGCCAGCTCACACGGAGCTTTGGAGACCCAGTACTTC
TRBJ2-7 | - | TRBV2 | TRBD1 | CASSRTGASEQYF | TGTGCCAGCAGTCGGACAGGGGCCTCCGAGCAGTACTTC
TRBJ2-1 | - | TRBV5-6 | - | CASSLGIAVYNEQFF | TGTGCCAGCAGCCTCGGGATAGCGGTCTACAATGAGCAGTTCTTC
TRBJ1-1 | few | TRBV7-2 | TRBD1 | CASSLTGGYTNTEAFF | TGTGCCAGCAGCTTAACAGGGGGTTATACTAACACTGAAGCTTTCTTT
TRBJ2-7 | once | TRBV2 | - | CASSEWRGHSYEQYF | TGTGCCAGCAGTGAATGGCGGGGTCACTCCTACGAGCAGTACTTC
TRBJ2-7 | - | TRBV3-1/TRBV3-2 | TRBD2 | CASSSSGGASYGYEQYF | TGTGCCAGCAGTTCCAGCGGGGGGGCATCGTACGGCTACGAGCAGTACTTC
TRBJ1-2 | once | TRBV7-2 | TRBD1 | CASSPGQSRGYTF | TGTGCCAGCAGCCCGGGACAGTCGCGAGGCTACACCTTC
TRBJ2-3 | - | TRBV19 | - | CASSMGPGDTQYF | TGTGCCAGTAGTATGGGACCCGGAGATACGCAGTATTTT
TRBJ1-2 | - | TRBV30 | - | CAWSRGTLYGYTF | TGTGCCTGGAGTAGGGGGACCCTCTATGGCTACACCTTC
TRBJ2-7 | - | TRBV20-1 | - | CSASTSASGPRGEQYF | TGCAGTGCTAGTACTTCAGCTTCGGGACCCAGGGGTGAGCAGTACTTC
TRBJ2-1 | - | TRBV5-1 | TRBD2 | CASSLGASGRAGEQFF | TGCGCCAGCAGCTTGGGTGCTAGCGGGAGGGCAGGTGAGCAGTTCTTC
TRBJ1-6 | - | TRBV29-1 | TRBD1 | CSVRQGGNSPLHF | TGCAGCGTTAGACAGGGAGGTAATTCACCCCTCCACTTT
TRBJ1-1 | - | TRBV7-9 | - | CASSSSRGSAAGMNTEAFF | TGTGCCAGCAGCTCGAGCAGGGGCAGCGCCGCAGGCATGAACACTGAAGCTTTCTTT
TRBJ1-1 | - | TRBV5-1 | - | CASSLAGVRNTEAFF | TGCGCCAGCAGCTTAGCAGGGGTCCGGAACACTGAAGCTTTCTTT
TRBJ2-7 | - | TRBV7-2 | - | CASSLKAGGYEQYF | TGTGCCAGCAGCTTAAAGGCAGGAGGCTACGAGCAGTACTTC
TRBJ1-6 | - | TRBV18 | TRBD1 | CASSPPGQGTHSPLHF | TGTGCCAGCTCACCACCCGGACAGGGTACACACTCACCCCTCCACTTT
TRBJ2-2 | once | TRBV5-5 | - | CASSFEDEDTGELFF | TGTGCCAGCAGCTTTGAGGATGAAGACACCGGGGAGCTGTTTTTT
TRBJ1-1 | - | TRBV6-5 | - | CARPPGHKAFF | TGTGCCAGGCCCCCGGGACATAAAGCTTTCTTT